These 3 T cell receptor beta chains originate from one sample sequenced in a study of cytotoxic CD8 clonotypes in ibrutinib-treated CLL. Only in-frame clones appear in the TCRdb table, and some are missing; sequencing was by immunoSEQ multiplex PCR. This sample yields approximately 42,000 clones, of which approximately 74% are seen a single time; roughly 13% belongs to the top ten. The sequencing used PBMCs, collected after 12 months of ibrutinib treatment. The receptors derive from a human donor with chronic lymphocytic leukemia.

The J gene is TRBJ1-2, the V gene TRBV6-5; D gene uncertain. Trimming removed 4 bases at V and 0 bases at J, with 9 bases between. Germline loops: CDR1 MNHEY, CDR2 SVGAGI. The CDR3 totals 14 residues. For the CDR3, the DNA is TGTGCCAGCAGTTTTTCGGTAGCTAACTATGGCTACACCTTC. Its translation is CASSFSVANYGYTF.

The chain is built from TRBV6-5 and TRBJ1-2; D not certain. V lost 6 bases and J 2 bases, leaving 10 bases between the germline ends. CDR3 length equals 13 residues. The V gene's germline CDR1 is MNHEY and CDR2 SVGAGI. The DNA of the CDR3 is TGTGCCAGCAGCGCCGACGGGAACTATGGCTACACCTTC. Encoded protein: CASSADGNYGYTF.

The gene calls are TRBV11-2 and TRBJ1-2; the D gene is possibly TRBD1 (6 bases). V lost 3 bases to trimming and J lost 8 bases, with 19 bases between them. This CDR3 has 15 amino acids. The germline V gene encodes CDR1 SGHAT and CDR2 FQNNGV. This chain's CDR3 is CASSFRGGLFDGYTF. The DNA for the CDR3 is TGTGCCAGCAGCTTTAGGGGGGGACTTTTTGACGGCTACACCTTC.